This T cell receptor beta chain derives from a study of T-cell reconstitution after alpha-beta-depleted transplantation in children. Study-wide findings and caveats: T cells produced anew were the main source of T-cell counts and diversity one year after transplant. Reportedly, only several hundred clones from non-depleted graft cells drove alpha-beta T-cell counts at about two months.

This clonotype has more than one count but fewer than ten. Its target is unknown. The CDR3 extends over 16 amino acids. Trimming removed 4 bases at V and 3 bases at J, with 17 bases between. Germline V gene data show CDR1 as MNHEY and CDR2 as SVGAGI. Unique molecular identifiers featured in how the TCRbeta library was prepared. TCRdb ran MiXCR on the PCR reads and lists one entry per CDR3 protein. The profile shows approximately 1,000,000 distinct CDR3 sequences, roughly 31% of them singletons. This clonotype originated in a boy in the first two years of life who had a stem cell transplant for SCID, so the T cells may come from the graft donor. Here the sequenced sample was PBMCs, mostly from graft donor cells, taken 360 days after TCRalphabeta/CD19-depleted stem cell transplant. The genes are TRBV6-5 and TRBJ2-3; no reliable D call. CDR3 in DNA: TGTGCCAGCAGTTTGACGGATTGGGGAATAACAGATACGCAGTATTTT. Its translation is CASSLTDWGITDTQYF.